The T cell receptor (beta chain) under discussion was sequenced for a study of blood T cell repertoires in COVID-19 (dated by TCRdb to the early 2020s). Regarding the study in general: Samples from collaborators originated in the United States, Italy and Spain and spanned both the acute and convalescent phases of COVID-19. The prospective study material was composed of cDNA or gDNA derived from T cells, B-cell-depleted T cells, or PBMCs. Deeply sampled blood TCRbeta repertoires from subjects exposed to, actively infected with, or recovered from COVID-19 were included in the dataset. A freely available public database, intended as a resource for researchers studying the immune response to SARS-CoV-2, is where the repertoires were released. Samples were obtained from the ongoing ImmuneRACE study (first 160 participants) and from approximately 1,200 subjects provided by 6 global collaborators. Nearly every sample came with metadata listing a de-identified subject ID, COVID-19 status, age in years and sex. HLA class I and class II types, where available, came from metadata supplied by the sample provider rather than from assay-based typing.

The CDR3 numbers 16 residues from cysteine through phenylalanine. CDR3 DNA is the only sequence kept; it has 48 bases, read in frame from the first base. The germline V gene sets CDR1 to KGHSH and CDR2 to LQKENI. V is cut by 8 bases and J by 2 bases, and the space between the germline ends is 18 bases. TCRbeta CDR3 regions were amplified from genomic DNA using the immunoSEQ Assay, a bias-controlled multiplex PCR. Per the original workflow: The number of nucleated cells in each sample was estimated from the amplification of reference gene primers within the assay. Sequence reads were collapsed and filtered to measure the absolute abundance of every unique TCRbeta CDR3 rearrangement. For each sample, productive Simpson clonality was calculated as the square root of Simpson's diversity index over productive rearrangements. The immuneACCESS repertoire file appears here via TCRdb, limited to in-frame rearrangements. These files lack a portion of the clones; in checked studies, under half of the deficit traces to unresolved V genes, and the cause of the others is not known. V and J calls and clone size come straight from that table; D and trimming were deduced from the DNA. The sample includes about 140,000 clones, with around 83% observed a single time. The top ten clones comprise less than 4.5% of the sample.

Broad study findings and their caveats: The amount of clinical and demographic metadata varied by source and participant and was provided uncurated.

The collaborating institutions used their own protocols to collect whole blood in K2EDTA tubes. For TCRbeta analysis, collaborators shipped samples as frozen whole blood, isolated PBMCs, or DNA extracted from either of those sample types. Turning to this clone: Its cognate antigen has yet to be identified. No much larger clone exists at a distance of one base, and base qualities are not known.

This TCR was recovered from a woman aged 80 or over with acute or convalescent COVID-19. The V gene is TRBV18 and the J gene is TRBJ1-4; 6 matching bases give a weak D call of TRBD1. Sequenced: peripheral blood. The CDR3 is CASLLKRDITNEKLFF. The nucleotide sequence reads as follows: TGTGCCAGCCTCCTAAAACGGGACATTACTAATGAAAAACTGTTTTTT. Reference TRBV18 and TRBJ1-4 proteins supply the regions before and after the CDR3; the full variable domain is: NAGVMQNPRHLVRRRGQEARLRCSPMKGHSHVYWYRQLPEEGLKFMVYLQKENIIDESGMPKERFSAEFPKEGPSILRIQQVVRGDSAAYFCASLLKRDITNEKLFFGSGTQLSVL.